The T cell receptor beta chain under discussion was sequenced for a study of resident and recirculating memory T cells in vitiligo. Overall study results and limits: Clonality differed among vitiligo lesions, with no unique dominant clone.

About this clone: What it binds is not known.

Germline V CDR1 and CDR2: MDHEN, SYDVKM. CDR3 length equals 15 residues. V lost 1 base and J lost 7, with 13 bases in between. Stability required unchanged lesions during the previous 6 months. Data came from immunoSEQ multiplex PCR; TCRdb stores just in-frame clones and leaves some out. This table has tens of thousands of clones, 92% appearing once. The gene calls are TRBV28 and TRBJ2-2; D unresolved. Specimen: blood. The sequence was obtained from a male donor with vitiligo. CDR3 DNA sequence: TGTGCCAGCAGTTTATTGCCAGGAACCCACGGGGAGCTGTTTTTT. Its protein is CASSLLPGTHGELFF.